The 3 T cell receptor beta chains presented below share a single source sample, sequenced in a study of human T cells and chemical hapten exposure. Time point meaning: pre-sensitization, week 0. Treatment here: therapeutic diphenylcyclopropenone sensitization with weekly scalp DPC. TCRdb independently ran MiXCR on the RACE reads; one entry per CDR3 protein. Altogether some 300,000 distinct CDR3 sequences are present, roughly 6% being singletons, with the ten largest covering less than 9%. Here the sequenced sample was whole blood, taken in connection with sensitization to the hapten diphenylcyclopropenone (DPC). Receptors were obtained from a young woman with alopecia areata. Some clones in this sample may be carry-over from other donors' samples.

This clonotype has a handful of counts. The V and J genes are TRBV7-9 and TRBJ2-7, with D possibly being TRBD1 or TRBD2 (6 bases each). The germline V and J ends were trimmed by 0 bases and 1 base, with 10 bases remaining between them. This CDR3 comprises 15 residues. CDR1 is SEHNR, CDR2 FQNEAQ, per germline (reference sequence). CDR3 bases: TGTGCCAGCAGCTTAGCGGGGGGCCAATCCTACGAGCAGTACTTC. This codes for CASSLAGGQSYEQYF.

This clonotype was seen at least ten times. The CDR3 region has the DNA TGTGCCAGCAGTTCGCGGGACCCTCTAGCCAAAAACATTCAGTACTTC. Translation: CASSSRDPLAKNIQYF. This chain links TRBV28 with TRBJ2-4, with D tentatively TRBD2 (6 bases). This CDR3 comprises 16 residues. CDR1 and CDR2 from the germline V gene are MDHEN and SYDVKM. Between the trimmed V and J ends, which lost 4 bases and 0 bases, there was a span of 13 bases.

The chain is built from TRBV4-1 and TRBJ2-3; possibly TRBD2 for D (5 bases). Germline CDR1 reads MGHRA; CDR2 reads YSYEKL. The V end was cut by 0 bases, the J end by 1 base, with 11 bases between. This CDR3 is built from 16 residues. The CDR3 reads CASSQDVGLRTDTQYF. Written as DNA, the CDR3 is TGCGCCAGCAGCCAAGATGTCGGACTCCGCACAGATACGCAGTATTTT.